The text below deals with one T cell receptor (beta chain). The data stem from a study of blood T cell repertoires in COVID-19. Study background: T cells, B-cell-depleted T cells, or PBMCs provided the cDNA or gDNA that served as material.

TCRdb's copy holds only in-frame clones and misses some; the assay was immunoSEQ multiplex PCR. The table lists fewer than 300,000 clones, roughly 86% of them singletons. Germline V gives CDR1 LGHDT, CDR2 YNNKEL (reference sequence). With 5 bases clipped from V and 2 bases from J, the junction kept 6 bases outside the gene matches. The CDR3 is made up of 14 amino acids. The chain uses TRBV3-1 (or the pseudogene TRBV3-2) and TRBJ2-7, with TRBD1 identical over 7 bases. The receptor comes from a young man with active or convalescent COVID-19. Sequences were obtained from peripheral blood. CDR3: CASSFDRAPYEQYF. DNA for the CDR3: TGTGCCAGCAGCTTCGACAGGGCCCCCTACGAGCAGTACTTC.